One and the same sample provided the 14 T cell receptor beta chains below, sequenced in a study of control samples from healthy donors and cancer patients. The protocol was immunoSEQ multiplex PCR, while the TCRdb copy is restricted to in-frame clones and leaves out a portion. The table includes some 82,000 clones, approximately 89% detected once. The sample comprised blood. Receptors originate from a man in his forties or fifties in good health.

This clone was counted ten times or more. V usage is TRBV6-2 or TRBV6-3 and J usage is TRBJ1-4, with D possibly TRBD1 on 5 matching bases. V was cut by 5 bases and J by 8 bases, with 15 bases left in between. CDR1 is MNHEY, CDR2 SVGEGT, per germline. CDR3 length equals 14 residues. The CDR3 DNA reads as TGTGCCAGCAGTGGGGCAGCCCGTCGGGAAAAACTGTTTTTT. Protein: CASSGAARREKLFF.

This chain joins TRBV19 and TRBJ1-5; D not resolved. CDR1 is LNHDA, CDR2 SQIVND, per germline (reference sequence). V shed 6 bases and J shed 2 bases, with 8 bases lying between them. The CDR3 has 13 amino acids. CDR3 protein: CASSFLGNQPQHF. CDR3 DNA: TGTGCCAGTAGCTTTTTGGGCAATCAGCCCCAGCATTTT.

The J gene is TRBJ2-1, the V gene TRBV14; 9 bases agree with TRBD2. This CDR3 is 15 amino acids long. CDR1 and CDR2 (germline): SGHDN, FVKESK. V gave up 4 bases and J gave up 7 bases; unmatched junction bases: 8. The DNA for the CDR3 is TGTGCCAGCAGCCCCTTTAGCGGGAGCGGGAATGAGCAGTTCTTC. Translation gives CASSPFSGSGNEQFF.

The rearrangement links TRBV7-3 to TRBJ2-5; 7 bases align to TRBD2. V shed 4 bases, J shed 0 bases, and the junction held 5 bases outside the gene matches. The CDR3 runs 15 residues. Per the germline V gene, CDR1 is SGHTA and CDR2 is FQGTGA. DNA for the CDR3: TGTGCCAGCAGCTCCAGCGGGACGTACCAAGAGACCCAGTACTTC. Translation: CASSSSGTYQETQYF. Complete variable domain (other parts from reference TRBV7-3 and TRBJ2-5): GAGVSQTPSNKVTEKGKYVELRCDPISGHTALYWYRQSLGQGPEFLIYFQGTGAADDSGLPNDRFFAVRPEGSVSTLKIQRTERGDSAVYLCASSSSGTYQETQYFGPGTRLLVL.

This chain links TRBV4-3 with TRBJ1-2; D is uncertain. The CDR3 has 14 amino acids. V shed 0 bases and J shed 2 bases, with 7 bases lying between them. CDR1 and CDR2 from the germline V gene are LGHNA and YSLEER. CDR3 coding DNA: TGCGCCAGCAGCCAAGATATGACAAACTATGGCTACACCTTC. Translating it yields CASSQDMTNYGYTF.

The chain has TRBV4-3 and TRBJ1-2, with 8 bases that match TRBD1. V shed 2 bases and J 2 bases; nucleotides not matched to a gene: 10. The CDR3 consists of 17 residues. The germline V gene has CDR1 LGHNA and CDR2 YSLEER. The CDR3 is CASSQRTGPLLNYGYTF. The DNA of the CDR3 is TGCGCCAGCAGCCAAAGGACAGGGCCTCTGTTGAACTATGGCTACACCTTC.

The V gene is TRBV7-8, the J gene TRBJ1-2; D remains ambiguous. Between the trimmed V and J ends, which lost 1 base and 8 bases, there was a span of 11 bases. Germline CDR1 reads SGHVS; CDR2 reads FQNEAQ. This CDR3 spans 13 amino acids. CDR3 DNA sequence: TGTGCCAGCAGCTTAGACGTCTTGAGGGGCTACACCTTC. As protein: CASSLDVLRGYTF.

The chain recombines TRBV13 with TRBJ1-1; D uncertain. The V end lost 0 bases, the J end lost 4 bases, and 6 bases lay between the germline ends. CDR1 is PRHDT, CDR2 FYEKMQ, per germline (reference sequence). The CDR3 contains 13 residues. The DNA of the CDR3 is TGTGCCAGCAGCTTAGGTTGGGCCACTGAAGCTTTCTTT. The encoded protein is CASSLGWATEAFF.

This chain uses TRBV7-6 with TRBJ2-4, with 11 nucleotides matching TRBD2. This CDR3 has 15 amino acids. The V gene end was trimmed by 3 bases and the J gene end by 7 bases; junction bases not matched to a gene: 5. Germline CDR1 is SGHVS and CDR2 is FNYEAQ. CDR3 amino acids: CASSFSGGALNIQYF. CDR3 DNA: TGTGCCAGCAGCTTTAGCGGGGGGGCGTTGAACATTCAGTACTTC. Drawing the rest from reference TRBV7-6 and TRBJ2-4, the complete variable domain is GAGVSQSPRYKVTKRGQDVALRCDPISGHVSLYWYRQALGQGPEFLTYFNYEAQQDKSGLPNDRFSAERPEGSISTLTIQRTEQRDSAMYRCASSFSGGALNIQYFGAGTRLSVL.

V gene TRBV7-3 combines with J gene TRBJ2-1, with TRBD2 matching 10 bases. The CDR3 runs 15 residues. J gave up 8 bases and V 5 bases, and 9 bases lay outside the gene matches. Germline V lookup: CDR1 SGHTA, CDR2 FQGTGA. Written as DNA, the CDR3 is TGTGCCAGCAGCAACCAACCCGGGACTAGCGATGAGCAGTTCTTC. Amino acid sequence: CASSNQPGTSDEQFF.

V and J are TRBV5-4 and TRBJ1-2; TRBD1 might be the D (6 bases). The CDR3 sequence is 13 residues long. With 6 bases removed from V and 2 bases from J, the gap between germline ends came to 11 bases. The germline V gene encodes CDR1 SGHNT and CDR2 YYREEE (reference sequence). This chain's CDR3 is CASIRDTNYGYTF. For the CDR3, the DNA is TGTGCCAGCATTAGGGACACAAACTATGGCTACACCTTC.

This clone was found once. The genes are TRBV13 and TRBJ2-3; the D gene could be TRBD1 or TRBD2 (5 bases each). The V and J ends lost 2 bases and 3 bases respectively, with 15 bases between them. The CDR3 extends over 16 amino acids. Germline CDR1 PRHDT, CDR2 FYEKMQ (reference sequence). The DNA for the CDR3 is TGTGCCAGCAGCTTATATGGGGGAGTTAAGACAGATACGCAGTATTTT. It is translated as CASSLYGGVKTDTQYF.

The rearrangement links TRBV4-1 to TRBJ2-3, with D maybe TRBD2 (6 bases). The V and J ends lost 5 bases and 5 bases respectively, with 20 bases between them. The germline CDR1 and CDR2 sequences are MGHRA and YSYEKL. The CDR3 consists of 16 residues. In nucleotides, the CDR3 is TGCGCCAGCAGCGCCAGAGGGACTCCCCAGGGAGATACGCAGTATTTT. It specifies CASSARGTPQGDTQYF.

The V and J genes are TRBV11-3 and TRBJ2-5, with D tentatively TRBD2 (7 bases). The V and J ends lost 3 bases and 4 bases respectively, with 15 bases between them. Germline V gene lookup returns CDR1 SGHNT and CDR2 YENEEA. The CDR3 contains 15 residues. CDR3 bases: TGTGCCAGCAGCTTGAGGGGGGGCCTCTCAGAGACCCAGTACTTC. It encodes CASSLRGGLSETQYF.